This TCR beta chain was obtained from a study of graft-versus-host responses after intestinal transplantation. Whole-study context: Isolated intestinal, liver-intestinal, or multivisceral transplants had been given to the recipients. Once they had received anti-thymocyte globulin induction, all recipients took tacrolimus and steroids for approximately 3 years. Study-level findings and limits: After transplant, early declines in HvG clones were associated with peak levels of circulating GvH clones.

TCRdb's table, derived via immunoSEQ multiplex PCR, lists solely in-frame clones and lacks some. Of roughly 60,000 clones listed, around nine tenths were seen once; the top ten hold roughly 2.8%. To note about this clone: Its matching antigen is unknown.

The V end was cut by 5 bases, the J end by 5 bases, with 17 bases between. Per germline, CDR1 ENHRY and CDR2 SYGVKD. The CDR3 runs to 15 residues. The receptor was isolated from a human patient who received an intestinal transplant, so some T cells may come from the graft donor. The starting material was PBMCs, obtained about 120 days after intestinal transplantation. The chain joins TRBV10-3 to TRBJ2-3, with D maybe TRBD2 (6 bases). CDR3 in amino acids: CAISTKEGPVDTQYF. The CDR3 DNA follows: TGTGCCATCAGTACCAAGGAGGGCCCGGTAGATACGCAGTATTTT.